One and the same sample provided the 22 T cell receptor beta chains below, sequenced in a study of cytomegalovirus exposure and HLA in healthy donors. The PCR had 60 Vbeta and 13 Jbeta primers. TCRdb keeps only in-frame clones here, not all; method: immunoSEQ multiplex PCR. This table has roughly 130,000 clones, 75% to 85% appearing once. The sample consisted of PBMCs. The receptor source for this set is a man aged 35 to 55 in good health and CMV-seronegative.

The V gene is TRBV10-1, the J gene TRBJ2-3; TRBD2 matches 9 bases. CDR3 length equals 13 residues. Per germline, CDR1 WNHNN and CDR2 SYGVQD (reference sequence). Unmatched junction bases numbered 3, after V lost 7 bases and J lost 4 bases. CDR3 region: CASTSGGSDTQYF. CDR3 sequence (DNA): TGCGCCAGCACCAGCGGGGGGTCAGATACGCAGTATTTT.

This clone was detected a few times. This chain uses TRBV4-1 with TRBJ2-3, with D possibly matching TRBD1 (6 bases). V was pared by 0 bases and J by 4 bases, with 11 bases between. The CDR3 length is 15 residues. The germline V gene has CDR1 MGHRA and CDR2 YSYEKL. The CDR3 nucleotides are TGCGCCAGCAGCCAAGATAGGGGGACCGCAGATACGCAGTATTTT. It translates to CASSQDRGTADTQYF.

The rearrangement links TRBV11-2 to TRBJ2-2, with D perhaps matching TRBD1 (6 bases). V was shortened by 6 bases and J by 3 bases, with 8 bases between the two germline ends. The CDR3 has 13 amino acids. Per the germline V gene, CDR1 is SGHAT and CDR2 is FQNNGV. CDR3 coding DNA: TGTGCCAGCAGTCGACAGGACACCGGGGAGCTGTTTTTT. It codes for CASSRQDTGELFF. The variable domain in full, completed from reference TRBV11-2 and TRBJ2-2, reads EAGVAQSPRYKIIEKRQSVAFWCNPISGHATLYWYQQILGQGPKLLIQFQNNGVVDDSQLPKDRFSAERLKGVDSTLKIQPAKLEDSAVYLCASSRQDTGELFFGEGSRLTVL.

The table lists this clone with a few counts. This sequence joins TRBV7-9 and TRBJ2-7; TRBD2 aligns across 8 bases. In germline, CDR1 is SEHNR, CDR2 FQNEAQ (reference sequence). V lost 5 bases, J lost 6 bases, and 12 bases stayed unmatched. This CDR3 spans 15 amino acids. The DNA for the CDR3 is TGTGCCAGCAGCATCCAGGGACTAGAATTCTCCGAGCAGTACTTC. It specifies CASSIQGLEFSEQYF. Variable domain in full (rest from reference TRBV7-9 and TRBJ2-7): DTGVSQNPRHKITKRGQNVTFRCDPISEHNRLYWYRQTLGQGPEFLTYFQNEAQLEKSRLLSDRFSAERPKGSFSTLEIQRTEQGDSAMYLCASSIQGLEFSEQYFGPGTRLTVT.

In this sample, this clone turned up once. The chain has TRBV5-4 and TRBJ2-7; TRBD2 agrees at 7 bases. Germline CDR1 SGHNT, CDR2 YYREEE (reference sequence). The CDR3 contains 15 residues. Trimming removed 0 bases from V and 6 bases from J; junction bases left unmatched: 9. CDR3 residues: CASSLDPGTMREQYF. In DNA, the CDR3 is TGTGCCAGCAGCTTGGACCCCGGGACTATGCGCGAGCAGTACTTC.

In DNA form, the CDR3 reads TGTGCCAGCAGTGCCCCCCACAGGGCGGGCAATCAGCCCCAGCATTTT. This sequence encodes CASSAPHRAGNQPQHF. The V and J genes are TRBV6-4 and TRBJ1-5, with D tentatively TRBD1 (6 bases). In germline, CDR1 is MRHNA, CDR2 SNTAGT. The CDR3 covers 16 residues. With 4 bases removed from V and 2 bases from J, the gap between germline ends came to 15 bases.

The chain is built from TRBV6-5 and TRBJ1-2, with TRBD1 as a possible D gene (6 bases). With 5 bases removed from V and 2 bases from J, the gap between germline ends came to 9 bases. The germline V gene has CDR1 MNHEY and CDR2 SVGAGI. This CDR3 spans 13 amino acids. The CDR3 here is CASSPQGNYGYTF. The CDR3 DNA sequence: TGTGCCAGCAGTCCCCAGGGGAACTATGGCTACACCTTC.

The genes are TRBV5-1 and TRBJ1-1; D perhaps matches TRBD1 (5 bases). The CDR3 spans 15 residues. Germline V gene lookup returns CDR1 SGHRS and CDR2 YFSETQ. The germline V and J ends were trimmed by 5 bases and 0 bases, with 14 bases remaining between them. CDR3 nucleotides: TGCGCCAGCAGGACGGAGGGGTCCATGAACACTGAAGCTTTCTTT. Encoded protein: CASRTEGSMNTEAFF.

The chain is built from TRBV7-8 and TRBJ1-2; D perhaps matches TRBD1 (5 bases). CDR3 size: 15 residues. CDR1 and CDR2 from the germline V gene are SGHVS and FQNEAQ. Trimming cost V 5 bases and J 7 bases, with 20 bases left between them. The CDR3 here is CASSQAGGLAGGYTF. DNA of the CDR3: TGTGCCAGCAGCCAGGCCGGGGGGTTAGCTGGTGGCTACACCTTC.

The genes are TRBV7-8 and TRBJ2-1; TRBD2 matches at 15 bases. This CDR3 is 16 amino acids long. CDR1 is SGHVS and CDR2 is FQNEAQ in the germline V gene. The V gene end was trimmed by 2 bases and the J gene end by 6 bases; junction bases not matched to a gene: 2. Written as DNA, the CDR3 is TGTGCCAGCAGCTTATTGGGACTAGCGGGAGGCAATGAGCAGTTCTTC. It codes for CASSLLGLAGGNEQFF.

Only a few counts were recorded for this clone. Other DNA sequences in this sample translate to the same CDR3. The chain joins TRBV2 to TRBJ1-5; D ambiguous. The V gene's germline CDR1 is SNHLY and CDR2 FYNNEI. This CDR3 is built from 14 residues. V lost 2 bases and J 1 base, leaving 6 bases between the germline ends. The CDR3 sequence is CASSETNSNQPQHF. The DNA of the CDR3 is TGTGCCAGCAGTGAAACAAACAGCAATCAGCCCCAGCATTTT.

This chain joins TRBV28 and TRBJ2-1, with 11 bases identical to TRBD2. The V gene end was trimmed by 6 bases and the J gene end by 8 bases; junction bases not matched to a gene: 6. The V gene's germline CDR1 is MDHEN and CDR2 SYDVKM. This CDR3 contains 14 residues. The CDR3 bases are TGTGCCAGCAGAGCGACTAGCGGGAACGATGAGCAGTTCTTC. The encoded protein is CASRATSGNDEQFF.

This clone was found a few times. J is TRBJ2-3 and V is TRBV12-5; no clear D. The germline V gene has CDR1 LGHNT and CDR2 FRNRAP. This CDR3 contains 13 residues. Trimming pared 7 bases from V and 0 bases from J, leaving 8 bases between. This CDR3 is CASASSSTDTQYF. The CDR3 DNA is TGTGCTAGTGCCTCCTCTAGCACAGATACGCAGTATTTT. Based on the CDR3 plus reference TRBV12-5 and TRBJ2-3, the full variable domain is DARVTQTPRHKVTEMGQEVTMRCQPILGHNTVFWYRQTMMQGLELLAYFRNRAPLDDSGMPKDRFSAEMPDATLATLKIQPSEPRDSAVYFCASASSSTDTQYFGPGTRLTVL.

DNA for the CDR3: TGTGCCAGTAGTCGACAGGGATCTGTGCAGTACTTC. This codes for CASSRQGSVQYF. V is TRBV19 and J is TRBJ2-7, with 7 positions matching TRBD1. The V and J ends lost 5 bases and 9 bases, in that order; junction bases with no gene match: 7. Germline values: CDR1 LNHDA, CDR2 SQIVND (reference sequence). CDR3 length: 12 amino acids. Using reference TRBV19 and TRBJ2-7 for the parts outside the CDR3, the full variable domain is DGGITQSPKYLFRKEGQNVTLSCEQNLNHDAMYWYRQDPGQGLRLIYYSQIVNDFQKGDIAEGYSVSREKKESFPLTVTSAQKNPTAFYLCASSRQGSVQYFGPGTRLTVT.

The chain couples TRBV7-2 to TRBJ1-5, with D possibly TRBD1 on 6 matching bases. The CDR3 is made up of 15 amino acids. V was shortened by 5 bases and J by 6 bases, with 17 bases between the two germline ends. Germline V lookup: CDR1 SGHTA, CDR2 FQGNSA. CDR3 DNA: TGTGCCAGCAGCCCTGGGGGGGGGCCGGGTCAGCCCCAGCATTTT. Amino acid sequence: CASSPGGGPGQPQHF.

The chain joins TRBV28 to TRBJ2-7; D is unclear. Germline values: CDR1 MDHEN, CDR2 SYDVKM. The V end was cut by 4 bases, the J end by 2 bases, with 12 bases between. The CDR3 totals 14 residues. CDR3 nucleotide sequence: TGTGCCAGCAGTTCCCCCAGAAATGCCTACGAGCAGTACTTC. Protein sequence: CASSSPRNAYEQYF.

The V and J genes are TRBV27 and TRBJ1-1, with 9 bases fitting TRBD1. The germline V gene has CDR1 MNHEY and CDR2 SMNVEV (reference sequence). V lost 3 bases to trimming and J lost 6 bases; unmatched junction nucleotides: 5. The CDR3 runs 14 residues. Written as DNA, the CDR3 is TGTGCCAGCAGTTTCGGGACAGGGCCGGCTGAAGCTTTCTTT. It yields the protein CASSFGTGPAEAFF.

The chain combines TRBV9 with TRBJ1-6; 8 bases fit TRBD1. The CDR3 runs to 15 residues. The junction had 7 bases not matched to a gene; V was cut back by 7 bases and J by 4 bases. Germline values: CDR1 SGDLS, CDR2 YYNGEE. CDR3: CASRTGNKYNSPLHF. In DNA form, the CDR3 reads TGTGCCAGCCGGACAGGGAATAAGTATAATTCACCCCTCCACTTT.

The DNA for the CDR3 is TGTGCCAGCAGCTTTAGGGCAGGGGGCCTCCAGAACACTGAAGCTTTCTTT. Residues: CASSFRAGGLQNTEAFF. V is TRBV7-2 and J is TRBJ1-1, with 8 bases fitting TRBD1. This CDR3 contains 17 residues. J was trimmed by 1 base and V by 3 bases; bases with no gene match: 10. Germline loops: CDR1 SGHTA, CDR2 FQGNSA. The full variable domain, in which reference TRBV7-2 and TRBJ1-1 provide the parts outside the CDR3, is GAGVSQSPSNKVTEKGKDVELRCDPISGHTALYWYRQSLGQGLEFLIYFQGNSAPDKSGLPSDRFSAERTGGSVSTLTIQRTQQEDSAVYLCASSFRAGGLQNTEAFFGQGTRLTVV.

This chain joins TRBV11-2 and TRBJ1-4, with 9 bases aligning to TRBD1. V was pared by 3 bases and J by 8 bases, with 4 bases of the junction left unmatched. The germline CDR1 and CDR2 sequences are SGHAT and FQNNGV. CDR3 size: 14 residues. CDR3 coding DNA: TGTGCCAGCAGCTTGGACAGGGGAAAAGAAAAACTGTTTTTT. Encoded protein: CASSLDRGKEKLFF. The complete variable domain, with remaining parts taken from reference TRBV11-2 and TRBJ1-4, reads EAGVAQSPRYKIIEKRQSVAFWCNPISGHATLYWYQQILGQGPKLLIQFQNNGVVDDSQLPKDRFSAERLKGVDSTLKIQPAKLEDSAVYLCASSLDRGKEKLFFGSGTQLSVL.

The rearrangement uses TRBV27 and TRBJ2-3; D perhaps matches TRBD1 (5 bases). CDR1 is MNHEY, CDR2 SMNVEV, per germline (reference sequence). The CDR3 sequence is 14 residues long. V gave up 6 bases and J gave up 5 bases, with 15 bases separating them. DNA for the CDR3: TGTGCCAGCAGCCCAGCGTTAGGGGTAGATACGCAGTATTTT. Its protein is CASSPALGVDTQYF.

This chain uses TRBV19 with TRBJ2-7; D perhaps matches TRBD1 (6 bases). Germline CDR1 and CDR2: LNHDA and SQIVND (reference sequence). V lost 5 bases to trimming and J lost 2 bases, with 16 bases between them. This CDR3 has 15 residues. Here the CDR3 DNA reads TGTGCCAGTAGTCCCGGGACACCTTCTCCCTACGAGCAGTACTTC. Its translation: CASSPGTPSPYEQYF.